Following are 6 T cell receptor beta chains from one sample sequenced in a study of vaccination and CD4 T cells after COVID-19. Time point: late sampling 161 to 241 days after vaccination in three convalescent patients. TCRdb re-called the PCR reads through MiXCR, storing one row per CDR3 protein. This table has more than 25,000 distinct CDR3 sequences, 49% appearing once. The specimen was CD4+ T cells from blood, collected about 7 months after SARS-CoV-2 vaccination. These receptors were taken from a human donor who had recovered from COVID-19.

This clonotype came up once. DNA of the CDR3: TGTGCCAGCAGTTTATCGGGATTTAATCAGCCCCAGCATTTT. This gives the protein CASSLSGFNQPQHF. The chain uses TRBV27 and TRBJ1-5; no definite D call. V was cut by 0 bases and J by 4 bases, with 7 bases left in between. Germline V gene data show CDR1 as MNHEY and CDR2 as SMNVEV (reference sequence). The CDR3 loop spans 14 amino acids.

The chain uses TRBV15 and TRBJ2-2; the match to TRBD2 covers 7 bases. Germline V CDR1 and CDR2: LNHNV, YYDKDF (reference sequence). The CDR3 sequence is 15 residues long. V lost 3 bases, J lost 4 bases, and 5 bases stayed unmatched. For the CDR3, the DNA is TGTGCCACCAGCAGTTTTGGGGGGGTCACCGGGGAGCTGTTTTTT. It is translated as CATSSFGGVTGELFF.

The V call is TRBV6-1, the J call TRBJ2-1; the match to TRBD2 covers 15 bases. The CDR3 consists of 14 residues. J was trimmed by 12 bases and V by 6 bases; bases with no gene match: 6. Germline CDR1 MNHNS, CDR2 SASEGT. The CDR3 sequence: CASRGLAGGGGQFF. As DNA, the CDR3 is TGTGCCAGCAGGGGACTAGCGGGAGGCGGGGGGCAGTTCTTC.

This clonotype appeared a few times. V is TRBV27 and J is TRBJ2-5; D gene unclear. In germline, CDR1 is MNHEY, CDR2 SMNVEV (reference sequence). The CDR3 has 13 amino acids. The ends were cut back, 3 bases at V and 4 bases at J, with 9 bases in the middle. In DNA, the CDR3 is TGTGCCAGCAGTTTTTATGACGGAGAGACCCAGTACTTC. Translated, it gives CASSFYDGETQYF.

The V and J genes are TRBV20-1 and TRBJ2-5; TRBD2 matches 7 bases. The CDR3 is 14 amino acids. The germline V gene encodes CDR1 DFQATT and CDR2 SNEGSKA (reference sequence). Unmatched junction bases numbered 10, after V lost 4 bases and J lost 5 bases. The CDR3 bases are TGCAGTGCTACCTCCCGGGACTATCGGGAGACCCAGTACTTC. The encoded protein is CSATSRDYRETQYF.

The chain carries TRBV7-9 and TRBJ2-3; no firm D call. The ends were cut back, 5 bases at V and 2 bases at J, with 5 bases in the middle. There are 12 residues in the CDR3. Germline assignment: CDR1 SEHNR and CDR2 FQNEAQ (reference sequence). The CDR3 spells CASSRDTDTQYF. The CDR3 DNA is TGTGCCAGCAGCCGTGACACAGATACGCAGTATTTT.